This paragraph covers one T cell receptor (beta chain) sequence. The sample comes from a study of blood T cell repertoires in COVID-19. Sequencing was performed with immunoSEQ multiplex PCR; in TCRdb, only in-frame clones are kept and a portion is missing. The sample consists of 220,000 or so clones, approximately 81% of them appearing once. This TCR came from a woman of 80 years or more with acute or convalescent COVID-19. Sequencing used peripheral blood.

The CDR3 loop is CAIRDRGPDSLGYTF. CDR3 coding DNA: TGTGCCATCAGGGACAGGGGTCCCGATTCGTTGGGCTACACCTTC. The chain links TRBV10-3 to TRBJ1-2; TRBD1 matches 9 bases. Unmatched junction bases numbered 13, after V lost 6 bases and J lost 8 bases. The CDR3 covers 15 residues. The germline V gene has CDR1 ENHRY and CDR2 SYGVKD.